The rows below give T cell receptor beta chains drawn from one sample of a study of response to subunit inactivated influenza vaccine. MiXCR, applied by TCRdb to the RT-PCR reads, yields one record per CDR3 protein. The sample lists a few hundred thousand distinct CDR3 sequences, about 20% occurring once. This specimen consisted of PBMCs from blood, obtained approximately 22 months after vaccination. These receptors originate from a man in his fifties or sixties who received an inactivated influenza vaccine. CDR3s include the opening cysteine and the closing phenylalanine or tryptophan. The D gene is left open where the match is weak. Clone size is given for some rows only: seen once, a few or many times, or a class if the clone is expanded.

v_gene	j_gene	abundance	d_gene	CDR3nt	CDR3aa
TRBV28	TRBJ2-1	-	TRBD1	TGTGCCAGCAGCCCGGACAGGGGGGAGGGTTACAATGAGCAGTTCTTC	CASSPDRGEGYNEQFF
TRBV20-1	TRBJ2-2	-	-	TGCAGTGCCCCGGCCTCGAACACCGGGGAGCTGTTTTTT	CSAPASNTGELFF
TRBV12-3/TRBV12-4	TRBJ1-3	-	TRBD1	TGTGCCAGCAGGTTGGGACAGATCTCTGGAAACACCATATATTTT	CASRLGQISGNTIYF
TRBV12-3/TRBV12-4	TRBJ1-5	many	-	TGTGCCAGCAATGCTTTTACGGCAGGTTTACAGCCCCAGCATTTT	CASNAFTAGLQPQHF
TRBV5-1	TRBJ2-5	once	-	TGCGCCAGCAGCGAAGGATTCCAAGAGACCCAGTACTTC	CASSEGFQETQYF
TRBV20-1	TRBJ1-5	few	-	TGCAGTGCCGGCGCGGGGGGCGATCAGCCCCAGCATTTT	CSAGAGGDQPQHF
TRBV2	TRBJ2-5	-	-	TGTGCCAGCAGTGAAGCAAGAGGGGCCAGGGCCGAACTGTACTTC	CASSEARGARAELYF
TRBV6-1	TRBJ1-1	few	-	TGTGCCAGCAGAATACAGGGAAATAGCGCGAACACTGAAGCTTTCTTT	CASRIQGNSANTEAFF
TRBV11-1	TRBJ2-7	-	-	TGTGCCAGCAGCCGGACGGAGTGGGCGAACTACGAGCAGTACTTC	CASSRTEWANYEQYF
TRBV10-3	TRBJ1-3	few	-	TGTGCCATCAGTCGGGACGGCGTCTCTGGAAACACCATATATTTT	CAISRDGVSGNTIYF
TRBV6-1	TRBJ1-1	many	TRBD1	TGTGCCAGCAGCAGGACAGGAACAATGAACACTGAAGCTTTCTTT	CASSRTGTMNTEAFF
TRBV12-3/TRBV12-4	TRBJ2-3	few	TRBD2	TGTGCCAGCAGTCCACGGACTAGCGCCGCAGATACGCAGTATTTT	CASSPRTSAADTQYF
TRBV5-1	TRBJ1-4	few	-	TGCGCCAGCAGCTCAGGACGGGCCGTATGGACTAATGAAAAACTGTTTTTT	CASSSGRAVWTNEKLFF
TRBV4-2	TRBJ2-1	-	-	TGTGCCAGCAGCCAAGACACAGCCTACAATGAGCAGTTCTTC	CASSQDTAYNEQFF
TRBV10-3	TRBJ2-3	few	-	TGTGCCATCAGTGAGGTGGGAGTTGTAGCAGATACGCAGTATTTT	CAISEVGVVADTQYF
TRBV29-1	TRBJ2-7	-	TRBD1	TGCAGGATGATAGGGGGCACCGATTGGGCGGGCAGCTCCTACGAGCAGTACTTC	CRMIGGTDWAGSSYEQYF